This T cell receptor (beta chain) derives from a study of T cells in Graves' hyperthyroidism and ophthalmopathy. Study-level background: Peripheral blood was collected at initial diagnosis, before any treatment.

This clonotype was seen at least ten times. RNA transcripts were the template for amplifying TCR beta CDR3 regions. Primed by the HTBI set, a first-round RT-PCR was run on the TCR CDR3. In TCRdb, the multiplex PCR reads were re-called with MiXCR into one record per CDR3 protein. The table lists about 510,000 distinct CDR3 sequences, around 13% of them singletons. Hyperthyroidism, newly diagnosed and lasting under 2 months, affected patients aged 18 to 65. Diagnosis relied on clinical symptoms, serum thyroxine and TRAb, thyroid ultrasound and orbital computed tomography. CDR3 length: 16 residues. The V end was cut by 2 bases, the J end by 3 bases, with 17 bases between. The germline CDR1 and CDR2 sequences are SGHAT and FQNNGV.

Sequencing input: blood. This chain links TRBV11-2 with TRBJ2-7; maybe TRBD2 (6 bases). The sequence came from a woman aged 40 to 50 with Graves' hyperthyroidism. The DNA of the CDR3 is TGTGCCAGCAGCTTAACCCTCGCGTCCGGGGGCTACGAGCAGTACTTC. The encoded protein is CASSLTLASGGYEQYF.